This is a list of T cell receptor beta chains from one sample in a study of T cell responses to AZD1222 COVID-19 vaccine. Clones were read by immunoSEQ multiplex PCR, and TCRdb kept only the in-frame ones, dropping some. This sample carries over 140,000 clones, with about 2.2% going to the ten biggest clones. Material for sequencing was peripheral blood. Receptors were obtained from an adult in good health. Both conserved end residues are part of each CDR3. The order of the fields is V gene, D gene, J gene, CDR3 protein, CDR3 DNA. The D gene is left open where the match is weak.

>TRBV2|-|TRBJ2-1
CASSGLGQGGVSSLETTYNEQFF
TGTGCCAGCAGTGGATTGGGCCAGGGTGGCGTGAGCTCCCTCGAAACGACCTACAATGAGCAGTTCTTC
>TRBV18|TRBD1|TRBJ1-1
CASSRGQGETEAFF
TGTGCCAGCTCACGGGGACAGGGTGAAACTGAAGCTTTCTTT
>TRBV2|TRBD1|TRBJ1-2
CASSAGGAGYGYTF
TGTGCCAGCAGTGCAGGGGGCGCGGGCTATGGCTACACCTTC
>TRBV27|-|TRBJ2-7
CASSLKFSSYEQYF
TGTGCCAGCAGTTTAAAGTTCAGCTCCTACGAGCAGTACTTC
>TRBV5-4|-|TRBJ1-1
CASSQLGTEAFF
TGTGCCAGCAGCCAACTAGGGACTGAAGCTTTCTTT
>TRBV6-5|-|TRBJ1-1
CASRKGPMNTEAFF
TGTGCCAGCAGAAAGGGGCCGATGAACACTGAAGCTTTCTTT
>TRBV5-6|TRBD1|TRBJ1-1
CASSRRKSTGDRTEAFF
TGTGCCAGCAGCCGAAGAAAATCGACAGGGGATAGGACTGAAGCTTTCTTT
>TRBV15|-|TRBJ1-2
CATSRDRQRYGYTF
TGTGCCACCAGCAGAGATCGACAGCGCTATGGCTACACCTTC
>TRBV7-2|-|TRBJ1-5
CASSLRSGRSNQPQHF
TGTGCCAGCAGCCTTAGGAGCGGGAGAAGCAATCAGCCCCAGCATTTT
>TRBV28|-|TRBJ1-4
CASIQSRHEKLFF
TGTGCCAGCATCCAGTCCAGACATGAAAAACTGTTTTTT
>TRBV19|TRBD1|TRBJ1-1
CASSIRPYRTGGLMNTEAFF
TGTGCCAGTAGTATACGACCGTACCGGACAGGGGGCCTTATGAACACTGAAGCTTTCTTT
>TRBV5-1|-|TRBJ1-3
CASSLSGARNTIYF
TGCGCCAGCAGCTTGTCAGGGGCCCGAAACACCATATATTTT
>TRBV19|TRBD1|TRBJ1-1
CASKPGTGQNTEAFF
TGTGCCAGTAAACCCGGGACAGGGCAGAACACTGAAGCTTTCTTT
>TRBV11-2|TRBD1|TRBJ1-4
CASSQGQGALNEKLFF
TGTGCCAGCAGCCAGGGACAGGGGGCTCTTAATGAAAAACTGTTTTTT
>TRBV7-9|-|TRBJ1-2
CASSGLALNYGYTF
TGTGCCAGCAGCGGCCTGGCCCTAAACTATGGCTACACCTTC
>TRBV5-6|TRBD1|TRBJ1-2
CASSVSPDRVGLSYTF
TGTGCCAGCAGCGTTTCCCCGGACAGGGTCGGATTAAGCTACACCTTC
>TRBV14|-|TRBJ2-3
CASSQDWGITDTQYF
TGTGCCAGCAGCCAAGATTGGGGGATCACAGATACGCAGTATTTT
>TRBV5-4|-|TRBJ2-2
CASSFGGLLNTGELFF
TGTGCCAGCAGCTTCGGCGGCCTCCTGAACACCGGGGAGCTGTTTTTT
>TRBV18|TRBD1|TRBJ1-4
CASSPSGTGFATNEKLFF
TGTGCCAGCTCACCCTCGGGGACAGGGTTTGCAACTAATGAAAAACTGTTTTTT
>TRBV6-1|-|TRBJ1-5
CASSAPADGSNQPQHF
TGTGCCAGCAGTGCCCCCGCCGACGGATCCAATCAGCCCCAGCATTTT
>TRBV7-8|TRBD1|TRBJ2-7
CASSSRDSYSYEQYF
TGTGCCAGCAGCTCCCGGGACAGTTACTCCTACGAGCAGTACTTC
>TRBV28|-|TRBJ2-7
CASTPGGRSYEQYF
TGTGCCAGCACCCCAGGTGGCCGGTCCTACGAGCAGTACTTC
>TRBV6-5|-|TRBJ1-6
CASTYLVGGVEPLHF
TGTGCCAGCACCTACCTCGTGGGGGGCGTTGAGCCCCTCCACTTT
>TRBV25-1|-|TRBJ1-6
CASSDSWVRSPLHF
TGTGCCAGCAGTGACTCTTGGGTTCGTTCACCCCTCCACTTT
>TRBV5-1|-|TRBJ2-2
CASSFLGENTGELFF
TGCGCCAGCAGCTTCCTGGGGGAGAACACCGGGGAGCTGTTTTTT
>TRBV28|-|TRBJ1-2
CASSFQGNYGYTF
TGTGCCAGCAGTTTTCAGGGGAACTATGGCTACACCTTC
>TRBV6-1|-|TRBJ1-1
CASSEFGRGTEAFF
TGTGCCAGCAGTGAATTTGGAAGGGGAACTGAAGCTTTCTTT
>TRBV5-5|-|TRBJ1-5
CASSLAQGLYQPQHF
TGTGCCAGCAGCTTGGCTCAGGGGTTGTACCAGCCCCAGCATTTT
>TRBV19|TRBD2|TRBJ2-1
CASSAGTSGDNEQFF
TGTGCCAGTAGCGCCGGGACTAGCGGGGACAATGAGCAGTTCTTC
>TRBV4-3|-|TRBJ1-5
CASSQDHVGSDNQPQHF
TGCGCCAGCAGCCAAGATCATGTCGGAAGCGACAATCAGCCCCAGCATTTT
>TRBV5-6|-|TRBJ2-1
CASSFLGGSYNEQFF
TGTGCCAGCAGCTTTTTAGGGGGGAGTTACAATGAGCAGTTCTTC
>TRBV3-1/TRBV3-2|-|TRBJ2-2
CASSQDRGVLLNTGELFF
TGTGCCAGCAGCCAAGATCGGGGCGTACTGCTGAACACCGGGGAGCTGTTTTTT
>TRBV19|-|TRBJ2-3
CASSVQGPDTQYF
TGTGCCAGTAGTGTACAGGGCCCAGATACGCAGTATTTT
>TRBV7-8|TRBD2|TRBJ2-5
CASSLGPSGVVETQYF
TGTGCCAGCAGCTTAGGACCTAGCGGGGTGGTAGAGACCCAGTACTTC
>TRBV6-5|-|TRBJ2-7
CASSQWGHRSYEQYF
TGTGCCAGCAGCCAGTGGGGACACCGCTCCTACGAGCAGTACTTC
>TRBV13|TRBD1|TRBJ1-1
CASSPRDRGNTEAFF
TGTGCCAGCAGCCCCCGGGACAGGGGGAACACTGAAGCTTTCTTT
>TRBV28|-|TRBJ2-1
CASIGNNEQFF
TGTGCCAGCATAGGAAACAATGAGCAGTTCTTC
>TRBV9|-|TRBJ1-5
CASSASGRVGDQPQHF
TGTGCCAGCAGCGCGTCAGGCCGGGTGGGGGATCAGCCCCAGCATTTT
>TRBV18|-|TRBJ1-1
CASSRASHVGRDTEAFF
TGTGCCAGCTCACGGGCAAGCCACGTGGGCCGGGACACTGAAGCTTTCTTT
>TRBV14|-|TRBJ1-2
CASSPGAPGYGYTF
TGTGCCAGCAGCCCGGGGGCTCCGGGCTATGGCTACACCTTC
>TRBV19|-|TRBJ1-2
CASSIEVGRVSVLDGYTF
TGTGCCAGTAGTATAGAAGTTGGCAGGGTTTCGGTATTGGATGGCTACACCTTC
>TRBV5-5|TRBD1|TRBJ2-7
CASSLKGGISEQYF
TGTGCCAGCAGCTTGAAAGGGGGCATCAGCGAGCAGTACTTC
>TRBV9|-|TRBJ2-5
CASPGSEQETQYF
TGTGCCAGCCCGGGTAGCGAGCAAGAGACCCAGTACTTC
>TRBV3-1/TRBV3-2|TRBD2|TRBJ2-4
CASRLESGVAKNIQYF
TGTGCCAGCAGACTTGAAAGCGGGGTAGCCAAAAACATTCAGTACTTC
>TRBV10-3|-|TRBJ1-3
CAISAGFESGNTIYF
TGTGCCATCAGTGCCGGATTTGAGTCTGGAAACACCATATATTTT
>TRBV4-3|-|TRBJ1-2
CASSLGQAYGYTF
TGCGCCAGCAGCCTGGGGCAGGCCTATGGCTACACCTTC
>TRBV15|TRBD2|TRBJ2-1
CATSRGAGGSLHNEQFF
TGTGCCACCAGCAGGGGAGCGGGGGGTTCCCTACACAATGAGCAGTTCTTC